The rows below give T cell receptor beta chains drawn from one sample of a study of technical replicates of blood from several donors. Repertoires were generated with immunoSEQ multiplex PCR, while TCRdb's copy carries only in-frame clones and drops some. Seen here are tens of thousands of clones, around 90% observed once, and the top ten hold about 0.35%. Sequenced sample: T cells isolated from PBMCs. These TCRs come from a human donor in good health. Both conserved end residues are part of each CDR3. The D gene is left open where the match is weak. Clone sizes are given selectively: once, few, many, or a class where the clone is expanded.

>-|TRBJ1-1|-|TRBV27
CASSLQMNTEAFF
TGTGCCAGCAGTTTACAAATGAACACTGAAGCTTTCTTT
>-|TRBJ1-1|-|TRBV27
CASSLFGEGTEAFF
TGTGCCAGCAGTTTATTTGGCGAGGGCACTGAAGCTTTCTTT
>-|TRBJ1-1|-|TRBV4-3
CASSQEVGGNTEAFF
TGCGCCAGCAGCCAAGAGGTGGGGGGGAACACTGAAGCTTTCTTT
>-|TRBJ1-5|-|TRBV4-2
CASSQVSEGLGNQPQHF
TGTGCCAGCAGCCAAGTATCGGAGGGGCTAGGCAATCAGCCCCAGCATTTT
>TRBD2|TRBJ2-1|once|TRBV10-3
CAISGTSASSYNEQFF
TGTGCCATCAGTGGGACTAGCGCTAGCTCCTACAATGAGCAGTTCTTC
>TRBD2|TRBJ2-4|-|TRBV4-1
CASSQGATSGSQNIQYF
TGCGCCAGCAGCCAAGGAGCGACTAGCGGGAGTCAAAACATTCAGTACTTC
>-|TRBJ1-1|-|TRBV2
CASTPLSGAFF
TGTGCCAGCACCCCTCTCAGTGGAGCTTTCTTT
>TRBD2|TRBJ2-1|once|TRBV4-1
CASSQLAGGDEQFF
TGCGCCAGCAGCCAACTAGCGGGAGGCGATGAGCAGTTCTTC
>TRBD1|TRBJ1-5|once|TRBV25-1
CATKGTGWENSNQPQHF
TGTGCCACAAAAGGGACAGGGTGGGAAAATAGCAATCAGCCCCAGCATTTT
>-|TRBJ1-4|-|TRBV28
CASSLLLQGMGVKLFF
TGTGCCAGCAGTTTACTTCTCCAGGGGATGGGCGTAAAACTGTTTTTT
>-|TRBJ1-1|-|TRBV9
CASSVGGAETSEAFF
TGTGCCAGCAGCGTGGGGGGGGCCGAGACTAGTGAAGCTTTCTTT
>-|TRBJ1-4|-|TRBV25-1
CASRDSHEKLFF
TGTGCCAGCAGGGACAGCCATGAAAAACTGTTTTTT
>-|TRBJ1-1|-|TRBV5-1
CASSYDSTEAFF
TGCGCCAGCAGTTATGACAGCACTGAAGCTTTCTTT
>TRBD1|TRBJ2-1|-|TRBV6-1
CASSGPGTGDYNEQFF
TGTGCCAGCAGTGGACCCGGGACAGGGGATTACAATGAGCAGTTCTTC
>-|TRBJ1-5|-|TRBV11-2
CASGHGGNQPQHF
TGTGCCAGCGGCCACGGGGGAAATCAGCCCCAGCATTTT
>TRBD1|TRBJ1-1|-|TRBV29-1
CSGRTGGNTEAFF
TGCAGCGGGAGGACAGGGGGGAACACTGAAGCTTTCTTT
>TRBD2|TRBJ2-7|-|TRBV7-9
CASSLVLAGAIEQYF
TGTGCCAGCAGCTTAGTCCTAGCGGGAGCTATAGAGCAGTACTTC
>-|TRBJ2-3|-|TRBV21-1
CASSKGGPSGSTDTQYF
TGTGCCAGCAGCAAAGGAGGTCCTAGCGGTAGCACAGATACGCAGTATTTT